Following are 20 T cell receptor beta chains from one sample sequenced in a study of shared clonotypes between healthy human individuals. Some clones are missing from TCRdb's copy, which holds only in-frame ones; the method was immunoSEQ multiplex PCR. The sample lists some 700,000 clones, about 92% seen once, with about 33% in the top ten. The sample consisted of memory CD8+ T cells from PBMCs. Subset: CD45RO+ cells pooled with CCR7-negative TemRA cells. These receptors were obtained from a man aged 18 to 29 in good health. Some clones in this sample may be carry-over from other donors' samples.

This chain links TRBV4-2 with TRBJ2-7; TRBD2 aligns across 10 bases. The germline V gene has CDR1 LGHNA and CDR2 YNFKEQ. There are 17 residues in the CDR3. V was clipped by 3 bases and J by 1 base; unmatched bases: 9. CDR3 nucleotide sequence: TGTGCCAGCAGCCAGCAAACAACTAGCGGGGAATCCTACGAGCAGTACTTC. Protein: CASSQQTTSGESYEQYF.

CDR3 sequence (DNA): TGTGCCAGCAGTGTGAGTTCCCGTCCAGGGAGCACCGGGGAGCTGTTTTTT. Translation gives CASSVSSRPGSTGELFF. This chain joins TRBV6-1 and TRBJ2-2; D is possibly TRBD1 or TRBD2 (5 bases each). The CDR3 sequence is 17 residues long. The germline gives CDR1 MNHNS, CDR2 SASEGT. V lost 4 bases and J lost 4, with 19 bases in between.

The rearrangement uses TRBV5-1 and TRBJ2-2; tentative D call: TRBD2 (6 bases). With 0 bases removed from V and 5 bases from J, the gap between germline ends came to 17 bases. CDR1 and CDR2 (germline): SGHRS, YFSETQ. The CDR3 covers 17 residues. CDR3 in DNA: TGCGCCAGCAGCTTGGACGGGAGCCCTACTAGGACCGGGGAGCTGTTTTTT. Translation: CASSLDGSPTRTGELFF.

This clone was seen just once. The rearrangement links TRBV27 to TRBJ2-7; D is uncertain. Germline CDR1 reads MNHEY; CDR2 reads SMNVEV (reference sequence). V was cut by 0 bases and J by 3 bases, with 6 bases left in between. The CDR3 has 13 residues. The CDR3 region has the DNA TGTGCCAGCAGTTTATCGCTAAACTACGAGCAGTACTTC. It translates to CASSLSLNYEQYF.

This clone has more than one count but fewer than ten. The gene calls are TRBV6-1 and TRBJ1-2; D is uncertain. Trimming pared 3 bases from V and 2 bases from J, leaving 7 bases between. CDR1 is MNHNS and CDR2 is SASEGT in the germline V gene. This CDR3 spans 13 amino acids. The chain's CDR3 is CASSDRPNYGYTF. The CDR3 nucleotides are TGTGCCAGCAGTGACAGACCAAACTATGGCTACACCTTC.

The rearrangement joins TRBV6-5 to TRBJ2-1; unclear D gene. The CDR3 is 13 amino acids. Trimming took off 5 bases at V and 1 base at J, with 6 bases between the two ends. Per germline, CDR1 MNHEY and CDR2 SVGAGI. CDR3 sequence (DNA): TGTGCCAGCAGTCAAGTGTCCTACAATGAGCAGTTCTTC. Its protein is CASSQVSYNEQFF.

This rearrangement joins TRBV29-1 to TRBJ2-7; 11 nucleotides agree with TRBD2. V trimming: 5 bases; J trimming: 3 bases; junction bases outside the gene matches: 6. This CDR3 spans 14 amino acids. CDR1 and CDR2 from the germline V gene are SQVTM and ANQGSEA. This CDR3 reads CSVTGGLADYEQYF. CDR3 coding DNA: TGCAGCGTTACCGGGGGACTAGCGGACTACGAGCAGTACTTC.

The rearrangement uses TRBV27 and TRBJ2-7; D is possibly TRBD2 (6 bases). The V end was cut by 5 bases, the J end by 1 base, with 9 bases between. This CDR3 has 13 amino acids. CDR1 and CDR2 (germline): MNHEY, SMNVEV (reference sequence). CDR3 loop: CASSERVSYEQYF. DNA for the CDR3: TGTGCCAGCAGTGAGCGGGTATCCTACGAGCAGTACTTC.

V usage is TRBV10-2 and J usage is TRBJ1-5, with TRBD1 as a possible D gene (5 bases). The CDR3 totals 15 residues. The V end was cut by 4 bases, the J end by 3 bases, with 13 bases between. Germline V CDR1 and CDR2: WSHSY, SAAADI. CDR3 nucleotides: TGCGCCAGCAGTGTCGGAGGGGAGGTCAATCAGCCCCAGCATTTT. It is translated as CASSVGGEVNQPQHF.

This chain joins TRBV27 and TRBJ2-3; 7 positions match TRBD2. The CDR3 has 15 residues. Germline CDR1 and CDR2: MNHEY and SMNVEV (reference sequence). With V trimmed by 5 bases and J by 1 base, 6 bases remained unmatched. The CDR3 protein is CASSPRTRRTDTQYF. DNA for the CDR3: TGTGCCAGCAGTCCTCGGACTAGACGCACAGATACGCAGTATTTT.

This chain joins TRBV7-3 and TRBJ2-7, with a weak D call TRBD2 (6 bases). This CDR3 spans 15 amino acids. V gave up 3 bases and J gave up 3 bases, with 15 bases separating them. Per germline, CDR1 SGHTA and CDR2 FQGTGA. The CDR3 protein is CASSLPGLQNYEQYF. The CDR3 DNA is TGTGCCAGCAGCTTGCCGGGACTCCAAAACTACGAGCAGTACTTC.

The V call is TRBV28, the J call TRBJ2-7; 8 nucleotides align to TRBD2. Germline V CDR1 and CDR2: MDHEN, SYDVKM. The CDR3 runs to 16 residues. The V segment lost 3 bases and the J segment 6 bases; nucleotides outside the gene matches: 13. The CDR3 nucleotides read TGTGCCAGCAGTTTCAGCGGGAGAGTAGGAACCGGCGAGCAGTACTTC. Residues: CASSFSGRVGTGEQYF.

This sequence joins TRBV6-4 and TRBJ1-2, with 7 positions matching TRBD1. Looked up from germline, CDR1 is MRHNA and CDR2 is SNTAGT. The V gene end was trimmed by 6 bases and the J gene end by 3 bases; junction bases not matched to a gene: 4. This CDR3 has 13 amino acids. CDR3 DNA: TGTGCCAGCAGATCAGACAGGGACTATGGCTACACCTTC. It translates to CASRSDRDYGYTF.

The CDR3 spells CASSAPTSGNYEQYF. The CDR3 nucleotides are TGTGCCAGCAGCGCCCCGACTAGCGGGAACTACGAGCAGTACTTC. The chain couples TRBV9 to TRBJ2-7, with 11 bases matching TRBD2. Germline CDR1 and CDR2: SGDLS and YYNGEE. This CDR3 spans 15 amino acids. J was trimmed by 3 bases and V by 3 bases; bases with no gene match: 5.

This rearrangement joins TRBV4-1 to TRBJ1-1; 8 bases line up with TRBD1. V shed 5 bases and J 4 bases; nucleotides not matched to a gene: 6. This CDR3 has 14 residues. Germline CDR1 MGHRA, CDR2 YSYEKL. CDR3 sequence: CASSGRQGITEAFF. For the CDR3, the DNA is TGCGCCAGCAGCGGACGACAGGGGATCACTGAAGCTTTCTTT.

The chain employs TRBV6-5 and TRBJ1-1; D ambiguous. From germline, CDR1 is MNHEY and CDR2 SVGAGI. The length of the CDR3 is 14 residues. The V and J ends lost 5 bases and 3 bases respectively, with 13 bases between them. The CDR3 reads CASSLGYGDTEAFF. Written as DNA, the CDR3 is TGTGCCAGCAGTCTGGGGTACGGCGACACTGAAGCTTTCTTT.

This sequence joins TRBV19 and TRBJ2-1; D gene ambiguous. Germline CDR1 reads LNHDA; CDR2 reads SQIVND (reference sequence). The CDR3 covers 12 residues. Trimming took 5 bases from V and 8 from J, leaving 10 bases between them. The CDR3 DNA follows: TGTGCCAGTAGTCCCCTCAGCCATGAGCAGTTCTTC. This encodes CASSPLSHEQFF.

CDR3 in amino acids: CASSSIMTYTEAFF. Written as DNA, the CDR3 is TGTGCCAGCAGTTCAATCATGACGTACACTGAAGCTTTCTTT. V gene TRBV5-6 combines with J gene TRBJ1-1; D gene ambiguous. V lost 5 bases, J lost 3 bases, and 14 bases lay in between. This CDR3 has 14 residues. The germline V gene encodes CDR1 SGHDT and CDR2 YYEEEE.

The CDR3 sequence is CASSLGAGMADTQYF. The CDR3 DNA is TGTGCCAGCAGCCTGGGAGCAGGGATGGCAGATACGCAGTATTTT. The chain recombines TRBV7-3 with TRBJ2-3, with D possibly called TRBD1 or TRBD2 (5 bases each). The CDR3 spans 15 residues. V was cut by 5 bases and J by 4 bases, with 16 bases left in between. Germline V gives CDR1 SGHTA, CDR2 FQGTGA.

This chain joins TRBV11-2 and TRBJ2-7; D is unresolved. Looked up from germline, CDR1 is SGHAT and CDR2 is FQNNGV. The CDR3 covers 13 residues. V lost 1 base, J lost 6 bases, and 10 bases lay in between. The CDR3 region has the DNA TGTGCCAGCAGCTTAGGGGCGCATCTCGAGCAGTACTTC. As protein: CASSLGAHLEQYF.